This T cell receptor beta chain was profiled in a study of T cells in Graves' hyperthyroidism and ophthalmopathy. About the study: Peripheral blood collection took place at initial diagnosis, before any treatment. General observations from the study: Researchers report that a 13 V-J model separated ophthalmopathy from stable hyperthyroidism. In blood, most of the thyroid clonotypes expanded above 0.001 were also present.

Diagnostic decisions used clinical symptoms, serum thyroxine and TRAb, thyroid ultrasound and orbital computed tomography. In this sample, this clonotype turned up many times. Its antigen is not identified. The CDR3 totals 13 residues. Germline V lookup: CDR1 GTSNPN, CDR2 SVGIG (reference sequence). V was pared by 0 bases and J by 2 bases, with 8 bases between. RNA transcripts gave rise to amplified TCR beta CDR3 regions. First-round RT-PCR targeting the TCR CDR3 was performed with the HTBI primer set. TCRdb re-called the multiplex PCR reads with MiXCR, one entry per CDR3 protein. There are 600,000 to 700,000 distinct CDR3 sequences in the sample; roughly 14% occur only once, and approximately 4.3% lies in the top ten.

Sequenced sample: blood. This clonotype originated in a woman between 35 and 50 years old with Graves' ophthalmopathy. The gene calls are TRBV30 and TRBJ2-7; the D gene is possibly TRBD1 (5 bases). This CDR3 reads CAWSVQVTYEQYF. The DNA of the CDR3 is TGTGCCTGGAGTGTACAGGTGACCTACGAGCAGTACTTC.